This TCR beta chain emerged from a study of memory CD4+ T cells and cytomegalovirus serostatus (dated by TCRdb to about 2019). General notes on the study: A total of about 33 healthy Belgian adults, of whom 9 were CMV seropositive and about 24 were CMV seronegative, were included in the cohort. To replicate a published TCR-based CMV serostatus classifier, the study sequenced CD4+ memory TCRbeta repertoires from a Belgian cohort whose cytomegalovirus serostatus was known. Study-wide findings and limitations: For CMV serostatus prediction, a median bootstrapped AUC of 0.95 was reached with the original framework, and a median bootstrapped AUC of roughly 0.89 was reached with a US-trained random forest. The results were read as suggesting that the CMV-associated TCR signature is, for the most part, present in the CD4+ memory repertoire. A median bootstrapped AUC of 0.95 with a 95% CI of 0.76-1.00 was achieved on the Belgian cohort by the original-framework classifier. Among the 150 or so previously reported CMV-associated TCRbeta sequences, 67 showed up in the CD4+ memory repertoires, with each one found in between one and five individuals. Only CD4+CD45RO+ memory cells were sequenced, unlike the original study, which covered naive and memory CD4+ and CD8+ populations.

Genomic DNA was extracted from sorted cells with the Quick-DNA Microprep Kit. Amplification of TCRbeta DNA was done with the immunoSEQ hsTCRbeta kit, following the protocol from the manufacturer. An Illumina MiSeq instrument was used to sequence the TCRbeta libraries. The authors' analysis ran thus. Following removal of out-of-frame sequences, around 2,300,000 distinct TCRbeta sequences were retained, with an average of roughly 67,000 per individual. Each individual was scored using the number of some 150 previously reported CMV-associated TCRbeta sequences that the individual carried and the total number of productive distinct TCRbeta sequences. A beta-binomial model was reimplemented in Python, and scikit-learn random forests with default parameters were trained on US cohort data. Classifier performance on the Belgian cohort was reported as the median AUC with percentile confidence intervals calculated over 10,000 bootstrap iterations. The clones in this table, taken by TCRdb from immuneACCESS, are in-frame only. Not every clone is retained; where verified, under half of the shortfall comes from an unresolved V gene, and the cause of the rest is unknown. The DNA was the basis for D and trimming; V, J and clone size are from that table. For this sample the table gives 54,000 or so clones, of which approximately 78% were detected only once. The ten largest account for 1% to 1.2% of the sample.

Single viable CD3+CD4+CD8-CD45RO+ cells were sorted as memory CD4+ T cells on a FACSAria II. CMV serostatus was determined using a Roche Elecsys assay that detects serum IgG against CMV pp150, pp28, p38 and p52. Once the samples were thawed, total CD4+ T cells were enriched through positive selection using CD4 magnetic microbeads. The samples came from a separate study whose specific focus was interrogating the CD4+ T cell memory repertoire. Peripheral blood mononuclear cells were isolated and cryopreserved according to standard operating procedures, and serum was stored at -80 degrees C. The staining relied on CD3-PerCP (BW264/56), CD4-APC (RPA-T4), CD45RO-PE (UCHT1) and CD8-Pacific Orange (3B5) antibodies, and Sytox blue was used to exclude non-viable cells. A note on this clone: It lacks a known antigen. No much larger clonotype is one base removed from it; base qualities were not supplied.

V lost 4 bases and J lost 3 bases, and the count of bases not matched to a germline gene is 10. The CDR3 sequence holds 17 residues, the cysteine and phenylalanine included. Only the CDR3 portion is preserved as DNA: 51 bases, with reading frame beginning at the first base. In the germline V gene (reference sequence), CDR1 corresponds to LNHDA and CDR2 to SQIVND. The specimen was memory CD4+ T cells from blood. The V gene is TRBV19 and the J gene is TRBJ1-5; TRBD1 aligns with 9 central bases. The source is an adult in good health and CMV-seronegative. For the CDR3, the sequence is CASSTNAGTGYNQPQHF. The DNA is as follows: TGTGCCAGTAGTACCAACGCCGGGACAGGGTACAATCAGCCCCAGCATTTT.